Given below is one TCR beta chain in context. The data stem from a study of blood T cell repertoires in COVID-19. On the study more broadly: From T cells, B-cell-depleted T cells, or PBMCs came the material, which was cDNA or gDNA.

In the original analysis: By means of reference gene primer amplification, nucleated cell counts were estimated. This table comes from immunoSEQ multiplex PCR, and its TCRdb copy is limited to in-frame clones, with some not included. V and J calls and clone size come straight from that table; D and trimming were deduced from the DNA. The sample gives about 250,000 clones, about 80% of which show up once; 3.3% is in the top ten. There are 15 residues in the CDR3. Germline CDR1 SGDLS, CDR2 YYNGEE. Between the trimmed V and J ends, which lost 1 base and 0 bases, there was a span of 9 bases. The sequence came from a woman at least 80 years old with acute or convalescent COVID-19. The specimen was peripheral blood. J is TRBJ2-3 and V is TRBV9, with TRBD1 as a possible D gene (6 bases). Here the CDR3 DNA reads TGTGCCAGCAGCGTACGGACAGCTAGCACAGATACGCAGTATTTT. Protein product: CASSVRTASTDTQYF.